This T cell receptor (beta chain) was documented in a study of shared clonotypes between healthy human individuals. The overall study: Each donor contributed plates that comprised three CD4 naive, three CD4 memory, two CD8 naive and one CD8 memory.

A few counts support this clone. Germline-derived CDR1 and CDR2 are SNHLY and FYNNEI. With 8 bases removed from V and 6 bases from J, the gap between germline ends came to 11 bases. This CDR3 region has 11 residues. The protocol was immunoSEQ multiplex PCR, while the TCRdb copy is restricted to in-frame clones and leaves out a portion. The data contain roughly 2.4 million clones, 90% to 97% of them singletons. The rearrangement links TRBV2 to TRBJ2-7, with a tentative D call TRBD1 (6 bases). This receptor was identified in a young man in good health. The sequencing input was naive CD4+ T cells sorted from blood. Subset noted: CD45RA+ positively selected. For the CDR3, the DNA is TGTGCCAGCGAGAGGGGGTCCGAGCAGTACTTC. This encodes CASERGSEQYF. The complete variable domain, with remaining parts taken from reference TRBV2 and TRBJ2-7, reads EPEVTQTPSHQVTQMGQEVILRCVPISNHLYFYWYRQILGQKVEFLVSFYNNEISEKSEIFDDQFSVERPDGSNFTLKIRSTKLEDSAMYFCASERGSEQYFGPGTRLTVT.